These 10 T cell receptor beta chains share one sample of origin, sequenced in a study of blood T cell repertoires in COVID-19. Sequencing was performed with immunoSEQ multiplex PCR; in TCRdb, only in-frame clones are kept and a portion is missing. Among 200,000 to 300,000 clones, roughly 76% were seen once, and the ten largest hold 6.5% to 9%. The sample comprised peripheral blood. These TCRs come from an elderly woman with COVID-19, enrolled during active disease.

The rearrangement joins TRBV18 to TRBJ2-7; TRBD1 matches at 7 bases. V shed 5 bases and J 4 bases; nucleotides not matched to a gene: 8. The CDR3 covers 14 residues. Germline CDR1 is KGHSH and CDR2 is LQKENI. The chain's CDR3 is CASSAGTVEYEQYF. DNA of the CDR3: TGTGCCAGCTCAGCCGGGACAGTTGAATACGAGCAGTACTTC.

CDR3 in amino acids: CASSLSGTGQGYTF. CDR3 in DNA: TGCGCCAGCAGCTTGTCCGGGACAGGGCAGGGCTACACCTTC. V usage is TRBV5-1 and J usage is TRBJ1-2; 9 bases fit TRBD1. With V trimmed by 1 base and J by 8 bases, 6 bases remained unmatched. Germline V CDR1 and CDR2: SGHRS, YFSETQ. This CDR3 region has 14 residues.

The CDR3 region is CASSKEANRGQETQYF. In DNA, the CDR3 is TGTGCCAGCAGCAAAGAGGCAAACAGGGGGCAAGAGACCCAGTACTTC. The chain has TRBV21-1 and TRBJ2-5; the table names TRBD1, a call not compared with the DNA. TRBV21-1 is reported as a pseudogene. CDR3 length equals 16 residues.

The J gene is TRBJ1-3, the V gene TRBV21-1; the D call TRBD1 from the table was never checked on the DNA. TRBV21-1 is marked as a pseudogene. CDR3 size: 16 residues. In DNA form, the CDR3 reads TGTGCCAGCAGCACCGACAGGATCCTCTCTGGAAACACCATATATTTT. As protein: CASSTDRILSGNTIYF.

The V gene is TRBV7-9, the J gene TRBJ2-3; 9 bases agree with TRBD2. The CDR3 sequence is 15 residues long. J lost 1 base, V lost 3 bases, and 2 bases had no gene match. The germline V gene encodes CDR1 SEHNR and CDR2 FQNEAQ (reference sequence). The CDR3 DNA is TGTGCCAGCAGCTTTTTAGCGGGAGGCACAGATACGCAGTATTTT. As protein: CASSFLAGGTDTQYF.

The genes are TRBV30 and TRBJ2-1; 11 bases align to TRBD1. V dropped 5 bases and J dropped 2; count of bases not matched to a gene: 5. The CDR3 has 15 amino acids. Germline V gene data show CDR1 as GTSNPN and CDR2 as SVGIG (reference sequence). CDR3 nucleotide sequence: TGTGCCTGGTCGCCGGGACAGGGGGCCTACAATGAGCAGTTCTTC. Its protein is CAWSPGQGAYNEQFF. The full variable domain, in which reference TRBV30 and TRBJ2-1 provide the parts outside the CDR3, is SQTIHQWPATLVQPVGSPLSLECTVEGTSNPNLYWYRQAAGRGLQLLFYSVGIGQISSEVPQNLSASRPQDRQFILSSKKLLLSDSGFYLCAWSPGQGAYNEQFFGPGTRLTVL.

Points on this clone: One junction end does not reproduce the germline sequence, and a read error may be involved. The chain uses TRBV7-9 and TRBJ2-7, with D maybe TRBD1 (5 bases). CDR3 length: 13 amino acids. The germline CDR1 and CDR2 sequences are SEHNR and FQNEAQ (reference sequence). The CDR3 DNA follows: TGTGCCAGCAGCTTCCTGGAACAGGACAAAGGCTTTTTC. This sequence encodes CASSFLEQDKGFF.

V and J are TRBV5-5 and TRBJ1-3; D unclear. V dropped 2 bases and J dropped 0 bases, with 9 bases sitting between them. CDR3 size: 15 residues. Germline CDR1 is SGHKS and CDR2 is YYEKEE (reference sequence). The CDR3 reads CASSLIGSSGNTIYF. The DNA for the CDR3 is TGTGCCAGCAGCTTAATAGGGAGCTCTGGAAACACCATATATTTT.

This chain joins TRBV7-5 and TRBJ2-5; the table's D call TRBD2 went unverified against the DNA. TRBV7-5 is termed a pseudogene. The CDR3 runs to 14 residues. The CDR3 reads CARSLARGGETQYF. The CDR3 DNA follows: TGTGCCAGAAGCTTAGCGCGGGGGGGGGAGACCCAGTACTTC.

The rearrangement links TRBV29-1 to TRBJ1-5, with 10 bases fitting TRBD1. The CDR3 is made up of 13 amino acids. The germline V gene has CDR1 SQVTM and CDR2 ANQGSEA. J was trimmed by 2 bases and V by 6 bases; bases with no gene match: 1. CDR3 loop: CSVGTGGNQPQHF. The CDR3, as DNA: TGCAGCGTCGGGACAGGGGGCAATCAGCCCCAGCATTTT.